This TCR beta chain stems from a study of graft-versus-host responses after intestinal transplantation. Graft-derived tissue was subjected to processing to liberate intraepithelial and lamina propria lymphocytes. The CDR3 is made up of 13 amino acids. TCRdb keeps only in-frame clones here, not all; method: immunoSEQ multiplex PCR. Of 3,000 to 4,000 clones in the sample, roughly 72% were seen once. V and J are TRBV21-1 and TRBJ1-3. TRBV21-1 is listed as a pseudogene. Specimen: ileum tissue, collected about 980 days after intestinal transplantation. The clonotype comes from a human patient who received an intestinal transplant, so some T cells may come from the graft donor. The CDR3 sequence: CARGRYSGNTIYF. Here the CDR3 DNA reads TGTGCCAGAGGACGGTACTCTGGAAACACCATATATTTT.